This T cell receptor (beta chain) comes out of a study of CD8+ T cells in alopecia areata. On the study more broadly: A 6-month off-drug phase came after tofacitinib, which had lasted 6 to 18 months. Affected scalp percentage determined the severity score of treated patients.

The treatment is: oral pan-JAK inhibitor, 5-10 mg twice daily. PBMCs provided sorted CD4+ and CD8+ T cells. cDNA reverse transcribed from extracted RNA served as the sequencing template. Some clones are missing from TCRdb's copy, which holds only in-frame ones; the method was immunoSEQ multiplex PCR. This sample yields 120,000 or so clones, of which over 60% are seen a single time; 5.7% belongs to the top ten. Details on this clone: Its target is unknown.

General study findings and limits: Amid tofacitinib therapy, many expanded lesional clones stayed present in scalp and blood.

This CDR3 comprises 13 residues. Germline CDR1 SGHTA, CDR2 FQGNSA. V gave up 4 bases and J gave up 10 bases, with 17 bases separating them. The sample was CD4+ T cells sorted from blood, taken at week 4, from a patient treated with tofacitinib. This TCR was sampled from a human donor with alopecia areata. The gene calls are TRBV7-2 and TRBJ2-7, with TRBD2 as a possible D gene (5 bases). The CDR3 spells CASSSRTHPGQYF. CDR3 nucleotides: TGTGCCAGCAGCTCTCGGACCCACCCGGGACAGTACTTC.